Following are 25 T cell receptor beta chains from one sample sequenced in a study of T cell responses to AZD1222 COVID-19 vaccine. The method was immunoSEQ multiplex PCR; TCRdb's version includes in-frame clones alone and lacks a portion of them. The sample yields 97,000 or so clones, more than 75% seen once. The specimen comprised peripheral blood, sampled on day 0 of AZD1222 vaccination. Receptors were obtained from an adult in good health.

V and J are TRBV9 and TRBJ2-1, with 9 bases lining up with TRBD1. The CDR3 loop spans 18 amino acids. Per the germline V gene, CDR1 is SGDLS and CDR2 is YYNGEE. V lost 0 bases, J lost 7 bases, and 14 bases stayed unmatched. CDR3 DNA sequence: TGTGCCAGCAGCGTAGGGGAGACAGGGGGTCGCATTCCGAATGAGCAGTTCTTC. This translates into CASSVGETGGRIPNEQFF.

This clone was counted a few times. The V call is TRBV4-2, the J call TRBJ2-7; weak D call: TRBD2 (6 bases). The V end lost 0 bases, the J end lost 1 base, and 13 bases lay between the germline ends. Per germline, CDR1 LGHNA and CDR2 YNFKEQ. CDR3 length: 16 residues. The CDR3 coding sequence is TGTGCCAGCAGCCAAGAAACCGGCGGAGGGTCCTACGAGCAGTACTTC. Residues: CASSQETGGGSYEQYF.

This clone is a singleton in its sample. The chain carries TRBV9 and TRBJ1-2, with a possible D match to TRBD1 (5 bases). The CDR3 is 15 amino acids. Germline CDR1 SGDLS, CDR2 YYNGEE. Trimming stripped 0 bases from V and 4 bases from J, with 13 bases between. Here the CDR3 DNA reads TGTGCCAGCAGCGTAGTTTCAGGGATGGGCTATGGCTACACCTTC. Translation: CASSVVSGMGYGYTF.

The chain is built from TRBV6-2 or TRBV6-3 and TRBJ2-3; 7 positions match TRBD2. The germline V gene has CDR1 MNHEY and CDR2 SVGEGT. The CDR3 length is 15 residues. The ends lost 3 bases at V and 8 bases at J; junction bases unmatched: 11. The CDR3 reads CASSYRWREIGTQYF. The CDR3 DNA reads TGTGCCAGCAGTTATCGCTGGCGGGAGATAGGTACGCAGTATTTT.

This chain uses TRBV2 with TRBJ2-3, with 8 bases identical to TRBD1. The V segment lost 7 bases and the J segment 3 bases; nucleotides outside the gene matches: 6. The germline V gene has CDR1 SNHLY and CDR2 FYNNEI. This CDR3 is built from 14 residues. The CDR3 DNA is TGTGCCAGCATAATCAGGGGGCGAACAGATACGCAGTATTTT. Amino acid sequence: CASIIRGRTDTQYF.

The genes are TRBV18 and TRBJ1-5; TRBD1 is a possible D gene (6 bases). Germline V gene lookup returns CDR1 KGHSH and CDR2 LQKENI. The V end lost 4 bases, the J end lost 2 bases, and 9 bases lay between the germline ends. The CDR3 is 14 residues long. The CDR3: CASSLGAGNQPQHF. CDR3 nucleotide sequence: TGTGCCAGCTCACTGGGGGCTGGCAATCAGCCCCAGCATTTT. The full variable domain, its missing parts supplied by reference TRBV18 and TRBJ1-5, is NAGVMQNPRHLVRRRGQEARLRCSPMKGHSHVYWYRQLPEEGLKFMVYLQKENIIDESGMPKERFSAEFPKEGPSILRIQQVVRGDSAAYFCASSLGAGNQPQHFGDGTRLSIL.

The V and J genes are TRBV30 and TRBJ1-6, with 7 nucleotides matching TRBD1. The CDR3 consists of 14 residues. The J segment lost 10 bases and the V segment lost 0 bases, leaving 6 bases of the junction unmatched. Germline CDR1 is GTSNPN and CDR2 is SVGIG (reference sequence). The CDR3, as DNA: TGTGCCTGGAGTGTTCGACAGGGAGGGTCACCCCTCCACTTT. Translated, it gives CAWSVRQGGSPLHF. Complete variable domain (other parts from reference TRBV30 and TRBJ1-6): SQTIHQWPATLVQPVGSPLSLECTVEGTSNPNLYWYRQAAGRGLQLLFYSVGIGQISSEVPQNLSASRPQDRQFILSSKKLLLSDSGFYLCAWSVRQGGSPLHFGNGTRLTVT.

V gene TRBV4-1 combines with J gene TRBJ1-2; D is perhaps TRBD1 (5 bases). The CDR3 sequence is 16 residues long. Germline-derived CDR1 and CDR2 are MGHRA and YSYEKL. V was pared by 7 bases and J by 4 bases, with 22 bases between. The CDR3 region is CASTDPRKGLGYGYTF. CDR3 DNA sequence: TGCGCCAGCACCGATCCTCGAAAGGGGCTCGGCTATGGCTACACCTTC.

This clone was recorded a few times. The chain joins TRBV25-1 to TRBJ1-2; D not certain. The CDR3 consists of 14 residues. The V end was cut by 1 base, the J end by 4 bases, with 10 bases between. Germline-derived CDR1 and CDR2 are MGHDK and SYGVNS. CDR3 residues: CASSESQVSYGYTF. CDR3 sequence (DNA): TGTGCCAGCAGTGAATCCCAGGTATCCTATGGCTACACCTTC.

This rearrangement joins TRBV6-1 to TRBJ2-6; TRBD1 might be the D (6 bases). The CDR3 length is 15 residues. Trimming left V 3 bases short and J 2 bases short, with 8 bases between. CDR1 MNHNS and CDR2 SASEGT come from the germline V gene. The CDR3 coding sequence is TGTGCCAGCAGTGAGGGGGCAACTGGGGCCAACGTCCTGACTTTC. It is translated as CASSEGATGANVLTF.

The sample holds a few counts of this clone. The rearrangement links TRBV14 to TRBJ2-1; a weak D match, TRBD2 (6 bases). CDR1 and CDR2 (germline): SGHDN, FVKESK. The CDR3 is 15 amino acids. The ends were cut back, 5 bases at V and 3 bases at J, with 14 bases in the middle. Written as DNA, the CDR3 is TGTGCCAGCAGCTATCGGGAGAGGAACTACAATGAGCAGTTCTTC. It is translated as CASSYRERNYNEQFF.

The V gene is TRBV30, the J gene TRBJ2-3; 9 bases are shared with TRBD1. Germline values: CDR1 GTSNPN, CDR2 SVGIG (reference sequence). This CDR3 has 14 amino acids. Trimming took 4 bases from V and 3 from J; bases not matched to a gene: 5. DNA of the CDR3: TGTGCCTGGAATACAGGGGGCCCTACAGATACGCAGTATTTT. Amino acid sequence: CAWNTGGPTDTQYF.

The CDR3 here is CASNTGFSGNTIYF. The DNA for the CDR3 is TGTGCCAGCAACACGGGATTCTCTGGAAACACCATATATTTT. This chain joins TRBV3-1 (or the pseudogene TRBV3-2) and TRBJ1-3, with no clear D. Germline V gene sequence: CDR1 LGHDT, CDR2 YNNKEL (reference sequence). The CDR3 contains 14 residues. Trimming pared 7 bases from V and 0 bases from J, leaving 10 bases between.

The chain employs TRBV6-1 and TRBJ2-4, with a possible D match to TRBD1 (6 bases). Per the germline V gene, CDR1 is MNHNS and CDR2 is SASEGT. Between the trimmed V and J ends, which lost 1 base and 8 bases, there was a span of 15 bases. The CDR3 length is 15 residues. CDR3 nucleotides: TGTGCCAGCAGTGAAGGGGCAGCGACAGGTTACATTCAGTACTTC. Protein product: CASSEGAATGYIQYF.

The chain links TRBV4-1 to TRBJ1-2, with D possibly TRBD1 on 5 matching bases. The CDR3 totals 14 residues. Germline CDR1 reads MGHRA; CDR2 reads YSYEKL. V shed 1 base and J shed 8 bases, with 14 bases lying between them. The DNA for the CDR3 is TGCGCCAGCAGCCAAGCAGGGTCGTTAGGAGGCTACACCTTC. It specifies CASSQAGSLGGYTF.

The V gene is TRBV6-6, the J gene TRBJ2-7, with a possible D match to TRBD2 (6 bases). CDR3 size: 14 residues. CDR1 MNHNY and CDR2 SVGAGI come from the germline V gene (reference sequence). V shed 5 bases and J shed 1 base, with 12 bases lying between them. As DNA, the CDR3 is TGTGCCAGCAGTCTTCGACTAGAGTCCTACGAGCAGTACTTC. Its protein product is CASSLRLESYEQYF.

This clone was counted a few times. This chain uses TRBV9 with TRBJ1-1; D uncertain. The V gene lost 0 bases and the J gene lost 4 bases, with 13 bases spanning the gap. Germline V CDR1 and CDR2: SGDLS, YYNGEE. This CDR3 comprises 15 residues. The CDR3 loop is CASSVDGRVGTEAFF. The CDR3 DNA sequence: TGTGCCAGCAGCGTAGATGGCAGAGTGGGCACTGAAGCTTTCTTT.

This clone was seen just once. V and J are TRBV7-8 and TRBJ1-2, with D hard to call. The CDR3 covers 14 residues. V was cut by 1 base and J by 5 bases, with 11 bases left in between. Germline CDR1 and CDR2: SGHVS and FQNEAQ. CDR3: CASSLVSDLYGYTF. In DNA form, the CDR3 reads TGTGCCAGCAGCTTAGTTTCAGACCTTTATGGCTACACCTTC.

The CDR3 is CAWSIRDSSEQYF. The CDR3 nucleotides read TGTGCCTGGAGTATCCGGGACAGCTCCGAGCAGTACTTC. The rearrangement links TRBV30 to TRBJ2-7, with 7 positions matching TRBD1. After removal of 2 bases from V and 6 bases from J, the junction contained 7 bases not matched to a gene. The CDR3 has 13 residues. Germline CDR1 GTSNPN, CDR2 SVGIG (reference sequence).

The chain combines TRBV5-1 with TRBJ2-7; 10 nucleotides align to TRBD2. The germline V gene encodes CDR1 SGHRS and CDR2 YFSETQ. The CDR3 contains 15 residues. The V gene end was trimmed by 5 bases and the J gene end by 3 bases; junction bases not matched to a gene: 8. In DNA, the CDR3 is TGCGCCAGCAGGATACCCGGGACTAGCGACTACGAGCAGTACTTC. Translation: CASRIPGTSDYEQYF. Full variable domain (rest looked up from reference TRBV5-1 and TRBJ2-7): KAGVTQTPRYLIKTRGQQVTLSCSPISGHRSVSWYQQTPGQGLQFLFEYFSETQRNKGNFPGRFSGRQFSNSRSEMNVSTLELGDSALYLCASRIPGTSDYEQYFGPGTRLTVT.

The genes are TRBV12-3 or TRBV12-4 and TRBJ1-5, with D tentatively TRBD1 (6 bases). The V end lost 3 bases, the J end lost 8 bases, and 11 bases lay between the germline ends. This CDR3 is built from 13 residues. The CDR3 sequence: CASSFTGMEPQHF. In DNA, the CDR3 is TGTGCCAGCAGTTTCACAGGGATGGAGCCCCAGCATTTT.

The rearrangement uses TRBV15 and TRBJ2-1, with D tentatively TRBD2 (6 bases). Germline V gene lookup returns CDR1 LNHNV and CDR2 YYDKDF (reference sequence). Trimming pared 1 base from V and 10 bases from J, leaving 11 bases between. This CDR3 comprises 13 residues. CDR3 nucleotide sequence: TGTGCCACCAGCAGAGCGCGACTAGGAGAGCAGTTCTTC. It encodes CATSRARLGEQFF.

CDR3 nucleotide sequence: TGTGCCAGCAGCCCCGGGACCATCGGGGGCTACACCTTC. Protein product: CASSPGTIGGYTF. The chain links TRBV7-9 to TRBJ1-2, with D tentatively TRBD1 (5 bases). The V and J ends lost 5 bases and 8 bases respectively, with 15 bases between them. CDR1 is SEHNR and CDR2 is FQNEAQ in the germline V gene (reference sequence). This CDR3 has 13 amino acids.

V gene TRBV7-9 combines with J gene TRBJ2-5; TRBD1 or TRBD2 may be the D gene (5 bases each). Trimming stripped 2 bases from V and 2 bases from J, with 18 bases between. Germline V gives CDR1 SEHNR, CDR2 FQNEAQ (reference sequence). This CDR3 comprises 17 residues. The CDR3: CASSLQVSWGRQETQYF. CDR3 coding DNA: TGTGCCAGCAGCTTACAAGTCTCATGGGGGAGACAAGAGACCCAGTACTTC.

The rearrangement links TRBV30 to TRBJ2-7, with TRBD2 matching over 7 bases. Germline V gene data show CDR1 as GTSNPN and CDR2 as SVGIG (reference sequence). The CDR3 sequence is 14 residues long. With V trimmed by 0 bases and J by 0 bases, 2 bases remained unmatched. The CDR3 DNA follows: TGTGCCTGGAGTGTGGGAGGGGTCTCCTACGAGCAGTACTTC. Translation gives CAWSVGGVSYEQYF.